The rows below give T cell receptor beta chains drawn from one sample of a study of blood T cell repertoires in COVID-19. Here immunoSEQ multiplex PCR was the method, and the copy in TCRdb shows in-frame clones only, minus some. The sample holds tens of thousands of clones, 78% seen once. Sequencing was performed on peripheral blood. These receptors originate from a human donor in a cohort sampled during active COVID-19. CDR3s leave out the opening cysteine and the closing phenylalanine or tryptophan.

J gene: TRBJ2-7
CDR3 length: 13
V gene: TRBV6-5
CDR3 protein: ASSSKGQGSYEQY

J gene: TRBJ1-6
CDR3 length: 14
V gene: TRBV5-6
CDR3 protein: ASSPRGGMGNSPLH

J gene: TRBJ2-7
CDR3 length: 10
V gene: TRBV7-9
CDR3 protein: ASTTQGNEQY

J gene: TRBJ2-5
CDR3 length: 13
V gene: TRBV3-1/TRBV3-2
CDR3 protein: ASSHHSGSGETQY

J gene: TRBJ2-2
CDR3 length: 15
V gene: TRBV11-2
CDR3 protein: ASSFLAGGPNTGELF

J gene: TRBJ2-2
CDR3 length: 16
V gene: TRBV9
CDR3 protein: ASSVSRDRGSYTGELF

J gene: TRBJ2-4
CDR3 length: 12
V gene: TRBV6-1
CDR3 protein: ASSEMTGRNIQY

J gene: TRBJ1-5
CDR3 length: 12
V gene: TRBV6-1
CDR3 protein: ASSELDRSQPQH

J gene: TRBJ1-3
CDR3 length: 14
V gene: TRBV6-5
CDR3 protein: ASSSWTGKSGNTIY

J gene: TRBJ2-3
CDR3 length: 12
V gene: TRBV5-5
CDR3 protein: ASTPVSRTDTQY

J gene: TRBJ1-2
CDR3 length: 10
V gene: TRBV27
CDR3 protein: ASSLSGDGYT

J gene: TRBJ1-1
CDR3 length: 13
V gene: TRBV28
CDR3 protein: ASSSDRGGNTEAF

J gene: TRBJ2-1
CDR3 length: 15
V gene: TRBV30
CDR3 protein: AWRPGVYYSSYNEQF

J gene: TRBJ2-3
CDR3 length: 17
V gene: TRBV5-1
CDR3 protein: ASSPSRTSGGRSTDTQY

J gene: TRBJ2-1
CDR3 length: 13
V gene: TRBV6-5
CDR3 protein: ASSYAGGPYNEQF

J gene: TRBJ1-3
CDR3 length: 14
V gene: TRBV11-3
CDR3 protein: ASSLDPFYSGNTIY

J gene: TRBJ2-7
CDR3 length: 13
V gene: TRBV3-1/TRBV3-2
CDR3 protein: ASSQDRAGTYEQY

J gene: TRBJ1-5
CDR3 length: 15
V gene: TRBV7-9
CDR3 protein: ASSFILGQGHNQPQH

J gene: TRBJ1-1
CDR3 length: 12
V gene: TRBV5-6
CDR3 protein: ASSLEGVGTEAF

J gene: TRBJ2-5
CDR3 length: 13
V gene: TRBV5-1
CDR3 protein: ASSPGVQYQETQY

J gene: TRBJ2-4
CDR3 length: 16
V gene: TRBV7-6
CDR3 protein: ASSPAPPTAIAKNIQY

J gene: TRBJ1-4
CDR3 length: 12
V gene: TRBV30
CDR3 protein: AWKQGRGNEKLF

J gene: TRBJ1-1
CDR3 length: 13
V gene: TRBV30
CDR3 protein: AWSPPGLRNTEAF

J gene: TRBJ2-3
CDR3 length: 15
V gene: TRBV4-1
CDR3 protein: ASSQDQGLLGTDTQY

J gene: TRBJ2-1
CDR3 length: 9
V gene: TRBV9
CDR3 protein: ASSERGEQF

J gene: TRBJ1-6
CDR3 length: 9
V gene: TRBV9
CDR3 protein: ASSPPSALH

J gene: TRBJ2-5
CDR3 length: 11
V gene: TRBV19
CDR3 protein: ASSMEGLETQY

J gene: TRBJ2-6
CDR3 length: 12
V gene: TRBV27
CDR3 protein: ASSPVSGANVLT

J gene: TRBJ2-1
CDR3 length: 14
V gene: TRBV25-1
CDR3 protein: ASSEWREGPHNEQF

J gene: TRBJ1-2
CDR3 length: 12
V gene: TRBV7-9
CDR3 protein: ASNPLEESYGYT

J gene: TRBJ2-1
CDR3 length: 16
V gene: TRBV5-1
CDR3 protein: ASSPGTSGPSWYNEQF

J gene: TRBJ2-1
CDR3 length: 13
V gene: TRBV27
CDR3 protein: ASSPPGGVYNEQF

J gene: TRBJ2-4
CDR3 length: 13
V gene: TRBV5-5
CDR3 protein: ASSFLAGAENIQY

J gene: TRBJ1-1
CDR3 length: 11
V gene: TRBV6-6
CDR3 protein: ASKGAANTEAF

J gene: TRBJ1-3
CDR3 length: 11
V gene: TRBV7-9
CDR3 protein: ASSPRRGNTIY

J gene: TRBJ1-2
CDR3 length: 13
V gene: TRBV19
CDR3 protein: ASSAWGTGEYGYT

J gene: TRBJ2-1
CDR3 length: 11
V gene: TRBV6-5
CDR3 protein: ASSLTSEHEQF

J gene: TRBJ1-3
CDR3 length: 12
V gene: TRBV5-1
CDR3 protein: ASSLGGSGNTIY

J gene: TRBJ1-2
CDR3 length: 12
V gene: TRBV6-6
CDR3 protein: ASSYFSGGSGYT

J gene: TRBJ2-3
CDR3 length: 14
V gene: TRBV6-2/TRBV6-3
CDR3 protein: ASSYRTGDNTDTQY